This T cell receptor (beta chain) was observed in a study of T cells after yellow fever vaccination. The wider study: Preparing low-cell-number fractions relied on SMART-Seq v4 Ultra Low Input. Study conclusions and caveats: Although most clonotypes did not, a small share appeared in both CD4 and CD8 compartments. Subsequent booster samples again held most clones from primary vaccination (just under 98% CD4, 85% to 90% CD8).

This clonotype was seen more than once but under ten times. Its antigen is currently unknown. It was through 5'RACE template switching that TCR cDNA was made, with a universal primer site and UMIs added. Via MiXCR, TCRdb re-called the 5' RACE reads, giving one row per CDR3 protein. Of 300,000 to 400,000 distinct CDR3 sequences in the sample, 8% to 10% were seen once. The CDR3 sequence is 14 residues long. The V gene's germline CDR1 is LNHDA and CDR2 SQIVND (reference sequence). The V and J ends lost 6 bases and 0 bases respectively, with 11 bases between them. The sequence came from a man aged 18 to 35 who received the YFV17D yellow fever vaccine. This material consisted of PBMCs, taken on the day of the first yellow fever vaccination. V is TRBV19 and J is TRBJ1-2, with D unclear. The CDR3 here is CASSNGPANYGYTF. In DNA, the CDR3 is TGTGCCAGTAGCAATGGTCCCGCTAACTATGGCTACACCTTC.